The text below deals with one T cell receptor beta chain. Its antigen target is currently unknown. Per-base qualities were not stored, and no clone one base away is much larger. The data are from a study of shared clonotypes between healthy human individuals (dated by TCRdb to between 2020 and 2021). Context from the whole study: The cohort included three men and a couple of women between 18 and 49 years of age. Per donor, three plates each were used for CD4 naive and CD4 memory, two for CD8 naive, and one for CD8 memory. To estimate repertoire size and how much clonotype sharing occurs between individuals, the study deeply sequenced the blood TCR repertoires of several healthy adults. Different laboratories and diverse techniques were used to prepare libraries and sequence TCR repertoires, to increase sequencing depth and limit assay-specific biases. Each donor's leukapheresis produced roughly between roughly 0.85 and 9.5 billion PBMCs. Study-wide conclusions, independent of this receptor: Rarefaction of sorted-subset datasets indicated incomplete sequencing despite the large sequencing depth. Sharing across a handful of donors was observed for roughly 5.4% of naive CD4, 3.5% of naive CD8, 2% to 2.5% of memory CD4, and over 0.3% of memory CD8 clonotypes. Larger estimated clonotype richness was generally found for naive subsets than for memory subsets. Compared with non-shared clonotypes, the clonotypes found in all four sorted-subset donors had higher generation probabilities. Only blood was sampled, and tissue TCR repertoires likely differ from those in blood. Based on pairwise subsampling, the degree of clonotype sharing among donors was expected to be affected by sequencing depth. The small number of donors limited the genetic and exposure-history diversity represented.

Donors were healthy HIV-negative adults with no recently reported acute infections or vaccinations. All donors were Caucasian adults living in Nashville, Tennessee, USA. CD4+ T cells were enriched by magnetic negative selection; naive cells were then positively selected on CD45RA, and the negative fraction formed the memory subset. Blood was collected by leukapheresis, and PBMCs were isolated by Ficoll-Histopaque density gradient centrifugation and then cryopreserved in liquid nitrogen vapor phase. Purity and quantity of every magnetically sorted T cell population were checked by analytical flow cytometry. Each sorted fraction had its genomic DNA isolated and then quantified by UV absorbance on a Nanodrop 2000c. TCR CDR3 regions were amplified from genomic DNA by multiplex PCR using the deep immunoSEQ assay. Extracted genomic DNA from each cell subset was distributed evenly across all wells of several immunoSEQ 96-well plates, and each plate was treated as a replicate. For sorted subsets, each replicate PCR was loaded with approximately 0.2 ug genomic DNA, equivalent to 30,000 to 35,000 T cell genomes. The purified libraries were quantified using a Qubit 3.0 fluorometer, sized with a Bioanalyzer 2100, and then quantified again using the KAPA Library Quantification kit. A separate single-read 150-cycle Illumina NextSeq 550 flow cell was used to sequence each immunoSEQ 96-well plate. The study's processing was this. The immunoSEQ output contained only junctional sequences without quality scores, so filtering could not match that applied to full-length reads. Sequences were annotated with PyIR, a Python wrapper for IgBLAST v1.9, and V/J genes and CDR3 were assigned using IMGT germline references. Reads with weak V/J assignments (E-value above 1e-6), missing CDR3, stop codons, out-of-frame junctions, or ambiguous translated residues were removed. V3J clonotypes were defined as sequences sharing an identical inferred V gene, J gene, and CDR3 amino acid sequence. The percentage overlap between two repertoires was calculated by dividing the number of shared unique clonotypes by the size of the smaller repertoire. Richness of each repertoire was evaluated using RTK rarefaction, the Chao1 estimator, and Recon v2.1 estimates of unobserved clonotypes. Generation probabilities for all TCRbeta clonotypes obtained by the gDNA method from four donors were computed using OLGA. Sourced from immuneACCESS, this table was stored by TCRdb with only in-frame sequences that have V and J called. A share of the clones is absent; for the studies checked, an unresolved V gene accounts for under half, and the remainder has no known explanation. V and J calls and clone size are as listed in that table; D and trimming were resolved from the DNA. The sample records 2 million to 3 million clones, over 85% of which are singletons. The ten top clones hold about 0.34% of the sample.

V sheds 1 base and J sheds 2 bases, leaving 9 bases between their ends. From the cysteine through the phenylalanine, the CDR3 covers 14 amino acids. The sequence is cut down to CDR3 DNA, 42 bases in frame from base 1. Taken from the germline V gene (reference sequence), the CDR1 and CDR2 loops are SGHNT and YYREEE. The TCR sequence derives from a man aged 18 to 30 in good health. Some clones in this sample may be carry-over from other donors' samples. The V and J genes are TRBV5-4 and TRBJ2-5; the D gene remains uncertain. Sequencing was carried out using naive CD4+ T cells from PBMCs. Taken with the paper, the label for cell subset or site translates to: CD45RA+ positively selected. The nucleotide sequence reads TGTGCCAGCAGCTTGCAGACCCCACAAGAGACCCAGTACTTC. It is translated as CASSLQTPQETQYF.